This T cell receptor beta chain was sequenced in a study of cytomegalovirus exposure and HLA in healthy donors. Study in general: Earlier, 180 million or so T cells were analyzed, and more than 100 million unique TCR beta sequences were found among them. Genotyping of some 390 donors showed that about 83% belonged to the Caucasian-associated ancestry cluster. Points from the study as a whole: Rarity characterized most TCR sequences, yet some public TCRs appeared in many donors. The study assumed roughly uniform donor sequencing depth for presence/absence analyses.

Vbeta (60) and Jbeta (13) primers were used in the PCR. TCRdb keeps only in-frame clones here, not all; method: immunoSEQ multiplex PCR. The sample has around 190,000 clones. The CDR3 covers 15 residues. Germline CDR1 is SGHDT and CDR2 is YYEEEE. The ends were cut back, 5 bases at V and 1 base at J, with 12 bases in the middle. As regards this clone: Its antigen is as yet unknown.

The sequence was collected from a woman in her twenties or thirties in good health and CMV-seropositive. The material sequenced was PBMCs. V and J are TRBV5-6 and TRBJ1-4; weak D call: TRBD1 (6 bases). CDR3 sequence: CASRRTTGTNEKLFF. CDR3 bases: TGTGCCAGCAGAAGGACGACAGGAACTAATGAAAAACTGTTTTTT.